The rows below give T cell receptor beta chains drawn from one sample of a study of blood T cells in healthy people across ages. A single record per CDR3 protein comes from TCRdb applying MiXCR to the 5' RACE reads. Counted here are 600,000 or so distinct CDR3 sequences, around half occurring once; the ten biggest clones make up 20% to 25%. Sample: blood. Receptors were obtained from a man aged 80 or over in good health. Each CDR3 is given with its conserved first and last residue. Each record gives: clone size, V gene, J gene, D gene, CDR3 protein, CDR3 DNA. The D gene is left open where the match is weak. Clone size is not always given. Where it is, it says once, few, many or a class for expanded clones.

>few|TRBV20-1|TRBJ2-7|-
CSARDDGTVSYEQYF
TGCAGTGCTAGAGATGACGGGACCGTTTCCTACGAGCAGTACTTC
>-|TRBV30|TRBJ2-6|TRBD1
CAWATGGVGANVLTF
TGTGCCTGGGCTACAGGGGGAGTCGGGGCCAACGTCCTGACTTTC
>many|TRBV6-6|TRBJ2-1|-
CASSPMGGPGGQFF
TGTGCCAGCAGCCCGATGGGGGGGCCGGGAGGCCAGTTCTTC
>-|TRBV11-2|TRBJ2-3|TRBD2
CASSLRPPLRGGTSGRRRTDTQYF
TGTGCCAGCAGCTTACGGCCACCTTTACGAGGGGGGACTAGCGGGAGAAGGAGGACAGATACGCAGTATTTT
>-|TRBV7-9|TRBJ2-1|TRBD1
CASSATGAGGQFF
TGTGCCAGCAGCGCAACAGGGGCAGGGGGGCAGTTCTTC
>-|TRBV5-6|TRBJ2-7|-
CASRIIGRSDLYEQYF
TGTGCCAGCAGGATCATCGGACGGTCTGATCTCTACGAGCAGTACTTC
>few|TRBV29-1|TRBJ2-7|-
CSATEPYEQYF
TGCAGCGCAACAGAGCCCTACGAGCAGTACTTC
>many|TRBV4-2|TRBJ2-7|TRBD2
CASSQGLAGAYEQYF
TGTGCCAGCAGCCAAGGACTAGCAGGCGCCTACGAGCAGTACTTC
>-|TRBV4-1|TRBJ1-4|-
CASSQDRGGEKLFF
TGCGCCAGCAGCCAAGATAGGGGTGGTGAAAAACTGTTTTTT
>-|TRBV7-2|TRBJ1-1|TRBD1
CASSPRTGWPEAFF
TGTGCCAGCAGCCCCCGGACAGGGTGGCCTGAAGCTTTCTTT
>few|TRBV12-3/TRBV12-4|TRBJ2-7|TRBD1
CASSLADRGPPYEQYF
TGTGCCAGCAGTTTAGCAGACAGGGGGCCCCCCTACGAGCAGTACTTC
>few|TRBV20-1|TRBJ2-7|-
CSAKAFAGEQYF
TGCAGTGCCAAGGCATTTGCTGGCGAGCAGTACTTC
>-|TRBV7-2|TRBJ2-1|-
CASSQLGPRNEQFF
TGTGCCAGCAGCCAGTTGGGGCCCAGGAATGAGCAGTTCTTC
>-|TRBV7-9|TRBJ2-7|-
CASRSGSEQYF
TGTGCCAGCAGGTCAGGGTCCGAGCAGTACTTC
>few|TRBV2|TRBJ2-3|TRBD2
CASSQARTSGTDTQYF
TGTGCCAGCAGTCAAGCGCGGACTAGCGGCACAGATACGCAGTATTTT
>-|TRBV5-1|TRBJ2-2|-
CASSLAGHQNTGELFF
TGCGCCAGCAGCTTGGCGGGACACCAGAACACCGGGGAGCTGTTTTTT
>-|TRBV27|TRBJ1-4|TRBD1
CASSSQGAGDEKLFF
TGTGCCAGCAGTTCCCAGGGGGCGGGGGATGAAAAACTGTTTTTT
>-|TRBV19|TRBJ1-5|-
CASSIFDSNQPQHF
TGTGCCAGTAGTATATTTGATAGCAATCAGCCCCAGCATTTT
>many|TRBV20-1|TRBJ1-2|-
CSARDPDRNYGYTF
TGCAGTGCTAGAGATCCTGACAGAAACTATGGCTACACCTTC
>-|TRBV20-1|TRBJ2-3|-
CSARVSKDTQYF
TGCAGTGCTAGAGTGTCCAAAGATACGCAGTATTTT
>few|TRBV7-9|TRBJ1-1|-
CASSLDPGTEAFF
TGTGCCAGCAGCTTAGATCCGGGCACTGAAGCTTTCTTT
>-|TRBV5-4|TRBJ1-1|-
CASSLGSGDTEAFF
TGTGCCAGCAGCTTGGGGAGTGGTGACACTGAAGCTTTCTTT
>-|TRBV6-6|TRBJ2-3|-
CASNRGATDTQYF
TGTGCCAGCAATCGCGGAGCAACAGATACGCAGTATTTT
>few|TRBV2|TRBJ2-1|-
CASSKPAEQFF
TGTGCCAGCAGTAAACCGGCTGAGCAGTTCTTC
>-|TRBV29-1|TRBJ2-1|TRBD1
CSVDAGQGWDEQFF
TGCAGCGTTGACGCGGGACAGGGGTGGGATGAGCAGTTCTTC
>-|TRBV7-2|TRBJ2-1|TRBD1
CASTQGQGRYNEQFF
TGTGCCAGCACCCAGGGACAGGGGAGGTACAATGAGCAGTTCTTC
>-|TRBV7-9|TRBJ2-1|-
CASSLAMLLDSYNEQFF
TGTGCCAGCAGCTTAGCTATGCTACTAGATTCCTACAATGAGCAGTTCTTC
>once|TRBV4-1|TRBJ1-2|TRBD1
CASSQGRQGPRGGYTF
TGCGCCAGCAGCCAGGGACGACAGGGCCCCCGAGGGGGCTACACCTTC
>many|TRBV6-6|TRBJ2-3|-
CASSLGWVSSSTDTQYF
TGTGCCAGCAGTTTGGGATGGGTTAGTTCTAGCACAGATACGCAGTATTTT
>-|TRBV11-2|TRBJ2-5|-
CTSSLGLGETQYF
TGTACCAGCAGCTTAGGGTTGGGAGAGACCCAGTACTTC
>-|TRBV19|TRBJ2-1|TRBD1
CASISSGQPGNEQFF
TGTGCCAGTATTTCTTCGGGACAGCCTGGTAATGAGCAGTTCTTC
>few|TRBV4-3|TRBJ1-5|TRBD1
CASSQGAGGANQPQHF
TGCGCCAGCAGCCAAGGGGCAGGGGGCGCGAATCAGCCCCAGCATTTT
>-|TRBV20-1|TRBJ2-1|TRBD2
CSPRDYRWEETQFF
TGCAGTCCACGGGACTACAGATGGGAAGAGACCCAGTTCTTC
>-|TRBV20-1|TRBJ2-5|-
CSAQGGGGSQETQYF
TGCAGTGCGCAGGGGGGAGGGGGCTCCCAAGAGACCCAGTACTTC
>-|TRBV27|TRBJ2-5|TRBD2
CASSEGLASETQYF
TGTGCCAGCAGTGAAGGACTAGCGTCGGAGACCCAGTACTTC
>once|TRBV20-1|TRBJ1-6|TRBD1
CSAPAGTGIVDSPLHF
TGCAGTGCTCCGGCCGGGACAGGGATTGTTGATTCACCCCTCCACTTT
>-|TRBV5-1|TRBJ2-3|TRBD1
CASSLEGQGATNTQYF
TGCGCCAGCAGCTTGGAGGGACAGGGGGCGACTAATACGCAGTATTTT
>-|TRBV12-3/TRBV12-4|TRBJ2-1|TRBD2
CASSLSGGPYEQFF
TGTGCCAGCAGTCTAAGCGGGGGGCCCTATGAGCAGTTCTTC
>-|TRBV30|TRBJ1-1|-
CAWRERENTEAFF
TGCGCCTGGAGGGAGCGGGAGAACACTGAAGCTTTCTTT